The rows below give T cell receptor beta chains drawn from one sample of a study of blood T cell repertoires in COVID-19. Profiled with immunoSEQ multiplex PCR; TCRdb holds only in-frame clones, not every one. The profile shows 300,000 to 400,000 clones, around 86% of them singletons. Sequenced sample: peripheral blood. Receptors were obtained from a middle-aged man with active or convalescent COVID-19. Each CDR3 is given with its conserved first and last residue. The D gene is left open where the match is weak. Not every row has a clone size; where given, it reads once, few, many or a size class.

>TRBV11-2|TRBD1|TRBJ1-1|many
CASSSLFPGQGDSGAFF
TGTGCCAGCAGCTCCCTCTTTCCGGGACAGGGGGATTCGGGAGCTTTCTTT
>TRBV28|TRBD2|TRBJ2-3|-
CATREGGTDTQYF
TGTGCCACCCGGGAGGGGGGCACAGATACGCAGTATTTT
>TRBV6-5|-|TRBJ2-7|once
CASSSAPGQSYEQYF
TGTGCCAGCAGCTCGGCCCCGGGACAAAGTTACGAGCAGTACTTC
>TRBV20-1|TRBD1|TRBJ1-6|-
CSASLSGHRGSPLHF
TGCAGTGCTAGTCTTTCCGGACACAGGGGCTCACCCCTCCACTTT
>TRBV28|TRBD1|TRBJ2-7|once
CASIHGQGTTYEQYF
TGTGCCAGCATCCACGGACAGGGTACTACCTACGAGCAGTACTTC
>TRBV7-2|-|TRBJ2-7|once
CASSVQLSYEQYF
TGTGCCAGCAGCGTACAACTATCCTACGAGCAGTACTTC
>TRBV3-1/TRBV3-2|TRBD1|TRBJ1-2|-
CASSQGQTLSYGYTF
TGTGCCAGCAGCCAGGGACAGACCCTTAGCTATGGCTACACCTTC
>TRBV5-4|-|TRBJ2-2|-
CASSATYSSTGELFF
TGTGCCAGCAGCGCAACGTATAGCAGCACCGGGGAGCTGTTTTTT
>TRBV7-3|-|TRBJ1-1|-
CASSLSPGTEAFF
TGTGCCAGCAGCCTGAGTCCAGGCACTGAAGCTTTCTTT
>TRBV5-1|-|TRBJ2-2|-
CASSGGTDYGDTGELFF
TGCGCCAGCAGCGGCGGGACCGACTATGGGGACACCGGGGAGCTGTTTTTT
>TRBV19|TRBD1|TRBJ1-2|-
CASSIPGQGARTTYGYTF
TGTGCCAGTAGTATCCCCGGACAGGGGGCGCGGACGACCTATGGCTACACCTTC
>TRBV5-1|-|TRBJ2-1|once
CASSSRVEQGNEQFF
TGCGCCAGCAGCTCCCGTGTTGAACAGGGCAATGAGCAGTTCTTC
>TRBV5-8|-|TRBJ2-7|-
CASRRRDRSYEQYF
TGTGCCAGCAGGAGGAGAGACAGGTCCTACGAGCAGTACTTC
>TRBV28|TRBD1|TRBJ1-4|-
CASSPLRGATNEKLFF
TGTGCCAGCAGTCCTCTCAGGGGGGCAACTAATGAAAAACTGTTTTTT
>TRBV5-4|TRBD1|TRBJ2-2|-
CASRKTGGGGELFF
TGTGCCAGCAGGAAGACAGGGGGTGGCGGGGAGCTGTTTTTT
>TRBV7-3|-|TRBJ2-2|-
CASSLTYGNTGELFF
TGTGCCAGCAGCTTAACGTACGGGAACACCGGGGAGCTGTTTTTT
>TRBV18|TRBD1|TRBJ1-5|-
CASSLGTANQPQHF
TGTGCCAGCTCACTCGGGACAGCAAATCAGCCCCAGCATTTT
>TRBV4-3|-|TRBJ1-5|-
CASSQDPRNPSQPQHF
TGCGCCAGCAGCCAAGACCCCAGGAACCCCTCTCAGCCCCAGCATTTT
>TRBV19|-|TRBJ2-7|-
CASIRQAIRYF
TGTGCCAGTATCCGACAGGCTATTAGGTACTTC
>TRBV28|-|TRBJ2-1|-
CASSLLYEQFF
TGTGCCAGCAGTTTACTTTATGAGCAGTTCTTC
>TRBV7-9|-|TRBJ1-2|-
CASSLALRTARDYTF
TGTGCCAGCAGCTTAGCCCTAAGGACCGCGAGGGACTACACCTTC
>TRBV27|-|TRBJ1-2|-
CASSSLSDYRAGYTF
TGTGCCAGCAGTTCTCTCTCTGACTACAGGGCAGGCTACACCTTC
>TRBV4-1|TRBD1|TRBJ1-5|once
CASSLRTGVDQPQHF
TGCGCCAGCAGCCTCCGGACAGGGGTCGATCAGCCCCAGCATTTT
>TRBV30|TRBD2|TRBJ2-1|once
CAWTSGRYSDPFF
TGTGCCTGGACTAGCGGGAGGTACTCTGATCCGTTCTTC
>TRBV5-1|-|TRBJ2-7|-
CASSAQGSSYEQYF
TGCGCCAGCAGCGCGCAGGGGTCGAGCTACGAGCAGTACTTC
>TRBV18|-|TRBJ1-1|-
CASSQGRVREAFF
TGTGCCAGCTCGCAAGGGAGGGTGAGAGAAGCTTTCTTT
>TRBV5-4|-|TRBJ1-1|-
CASSLGVGDTEAFF
TGTGCCAGCAGCTTAGGGGTTGGGGACACTGAAGCTTTCTTT
>TRBV20-1|-|TRBJ2-7|-
CSASPLAYEQYF
TGCAGTGCTAGTCCCCTCGCCTACGAGCAGTACTTC
>TRBV19|-|TRBJ2-1|-
CASSRQGNEQFF
TGTGCCAGTAGTAGGCAGGGGAATGAGCAGTTCTTC
>TRBV11-3|-|TRBJ1-3|-
CASSLGGASSGNTIYF
TGTGCCAGCAGCTTAGGCGGGGCGAGCTCTGGAAACACCATATATTTT
>TRBV2|-|TRBJ2-1|-
CASKGGAGLNEQFF
TGTGCCAGCAAGGGGGGGGCCGGTCTGAATGAGCAGTTCTTC
>TRBV10-3|TRBD2|TRBJ2-1|-
CAISAGASGWGRYNEQFF
TGTGCCATCAGTGCTGGCGCTAGCGGGTGGGGCCGCTACAATGAGCAGTTCTTC
>TRBV28|TRBD1|TRBJ2-2|-
CASFDRATGELFF
TGTGCCAGCTTCGACAGGGCAACCGGGGAGCTGTTTTTT
>TRBV5-1|-|TRBJ2-2|-
CASSLVPGNTGELFF
TGCGCCAGCAGCTTGGTCCCAGGGAACACCGGGGAGCTGTTTTTT
>TRBV7-3|-|TRBJ1-6|-
CASGGDRDSPLHF
TGTGCCAGCGGGGGGGACCGGGATTCACCCCTCCACTTT
>TRBV3-1/TRBV3-2|TRBD1|TRBJ2-5|-
CASSQESWTGFRQQETQYF
TGTGCCAGCAGCCAAGAATCTTGGACAGGATTCCGCCAACAAGAGACCCAGTACTTC
>TRBV5-4|TRBD1|TRBJ1-2|-
CASSFSRGTAYGYTF
TGTGCCAGCAGCTTTTCCAGGGGGACAGCCTATGGCTACACCTTC
>TRBV5-1|TRBD1|TRBJ2-3|once
CASSRTDRVNADTQYF
TGCGCCAGCAGCCGCACGGACAGGGTAAATGCAGATACGCAGTATTTT
>TRBV29-1|TRBD1|TRBJ1-2|few
CSVDGQGAGGYTF
TGCAGCGTTGATGGGCAGGGGGCTGGGGGCTACACCTTC
>TRBV19|-|TRBJ1-2|once
CASSIGGGYGYTF
TGTGCCAGTAGTATCGGGGGTGGCTATGGCTACACCTTC
>TRBV5-6|TRBD1|TRBJ2-7|-
CASSLDRGGYEQYF
TGTGCCAGCAGCCTGGACAGGGGAGGTTACGAGCAGTACTTC
>TRBV6-2/TRBV6-3|-|TRBJ2-3|-
CASSPNSGVQYF
TGTGCCAGCAGTCCCAATAGCGGAGTGCAGTATTTT
>TRBV7-9|TRBD1|TRBJ1-2|-
CASSSGTATGYTF
TGTGCCAGCAGCTCCGGGACAGCTACTGGCTACACCTTC
>TRBV28|TRBD2|TRBJ2-7|-
CASSFTSSGGGYEQYF
TGTGCCAGCAGTTTCACCTCTAGCGGGGGAGGCTACGAGCAGTACTTC
>TRBV7-2|TRBD1|TRBJ1-3|-
CASTATGSSGNTIYF
TGTGCCAGCACCGCGACAGGGAGCTCTGGAAACACCATATATTTT
>TRBV6-5|-|TRBJ2-7|once
CASSYGPSGTYEQYF
TGTGCCAGCAGTTACGGGCCCAGCGGTACCTACGAGCAGTACTTC
>TRBV6-2/TRBV6-3|-|TRBJ2-2|-
CASSNPAGEPGELFF
TGTGCCAGCAGTAACCCCGCAGGGGAACCAGGGGAGCTGTTTTTT
>TRBV6-5|TRBD1|TRBJ2-3|-
CASSYRTGGDTQYF
TGTGCCAGCAGTTACCGGACAGGGGGAGATACGCAGTATTTT
>TRBV11-2|-|TRBJ2-7|-
CASSLRDNHYEQYF
TGTGCCAGCAGCTTAAGGGACAACCATTACGAGCAGTACTTC
>TRBV5-8|TRBD1|TRBJ1-1|-
CASSPGDSRYTEAFF
TGTGCCAGCAGCCCCGGGGACAGCCGGTACACTGAAGCTTTCTTT
>TRBV5-4|TRBD1|TRBJ2-7|few
CASSWDRGSYEQYF
TGTGCCAGCAGCTGGGACAGGGGTTCCTACGAGCAGTACTTC
>TRBV7-2|-|TRBJ2-7|-
CASIEGGFTLRSYEQYF
TGTGCCAGCATAGAAGGAGGTTTTACCCTGAGGTCCTACGAGCAGTACTTC